These 24 T cell receptor beta chains came from one sample sequenced in a study of monozygotic twins with inflammatory bowel disease. TCRdb re-called the 5' RACE reads and shows each CDR3 protein once, DNA omitted. This sample's clone table lists around 450,000 distinct CDR3 sequences. The sequencing input was blood. These receptors came from a human donor with ulcerative colitis or Crohn's disease, or a healthy co-twin of an affected twin (not recorded which).

The chain carries TRBV12-3 or TRBV12-4 and TRBJ2-7; absent DNA, TCRdb's TRBD2 call cannot be checked. The CDR3 covers 15 residues. This CDR3 reads CASSFSASGRYEQYF.

V usage is TRBV5-1 and J usage is TRBJ2-7; lacking DNA, the TRBD1 call made by TCRdb goes unchecked. Germline lookup yields CDR1 SGHRS and CDR2 YFSETQ. This CDR3 comprises 14 residues. This CDR3 is CASSPVRNSYEQYF.

The V gene is TRBV5-6, the J gene TRBJ2-6. CDR1 is SGHDT and CDR2 is YYEEEE in the germline V gene. The length of the CDR3 is 15 residues. CDR3 in amino acids: CASSATVSGANVLTF.

The V and J genes are TRBV6-1 and TRBJ1-1. The CDR3 length is 16 residues. Germline lookup yields CDR1 MNHNS and CDR2 SASEGT. CDR3 sequence reads: CASCDRSNRQNTEAFF.

The CDR3 loop reads CASSPRSGQGTYEQYF. J is TRBJ2-7 and V is TRBV18; lacking DNA, the TRBD1 call made by TCRdb goes unchecked. The V gene's germline CDR1 is KGHSH and CDR2 LQKENI. This CDR3 comprises 16 residues.

This rearrangement joins TRBV19 to TRBJ2-7; absent DNA, TCRdb's TRBD1 call cannot be checked. The germline gives CDR1 LNHDA, CDR2 SQIVND (reference sequence). The CDR3 contains 15 residues. The CDR3 here is CASSSIPGQGYEQYF. Full variable domain (missing parts from reference TRBV19 and TRBJ2-7): DGGITQSPKYLFRKEGQNVTLSCEQNLNHDAMYWYRQDPGQGLRLIYYSQIVNDFQKGDIAEGYSVSREKKESFPLTVTSAQKNPTAFYLCASSSIPGQGYEQYFGPGTRLTVT.

The V call is TRBV7-2, the J call TRBJ2-1. Per germline, CDR1 SGHTA and CDR2 FQGNSA. The CDR3 spans 14 residues. The CDR3 protein is CASSLRIGGIEQFF.

The V and J genes are TRBV5-1 and TRBJ2-1. The germline CDR1 and CDR2 sequences are SGHRS and YFSETQ. The CDR3 runs to 14 residues. The CDR3 sequence: CAISRGGFYNEQFF.

This chain joins TRBV27 and TRBJ1-1; TCRdb indicates TRBD1, and absent DNA this call remains unverified. CDR3 length: 14 residues. Germline loops: CDR1 MNHEY, CDR2 SMNVEV (reference sequence). The CDR3 sequence: CASSWQAGPGGAFF.

The V and J genes are TRBV18 and TRBJ2-7; as DNA is missing, the TRBD1 call by TCRdb cannot be tested. This CDR3 comprises 15 residues. CDR1 and CDR2 from the germline V gene are KGHSH and LQKENI. The CDR3 reads CASSPVQAVGYEQYF.

This rearrangement joins TRBV20-1 to TRBJ2-1; TCRdb gives TRBD2 as the D gene, but with no DNA this cannot be confirmed. In germline, CDR1 is DFQATT, CDR2 SNEGSKA (reference sequence). The CDR3 contains 14 residues. CDR3 protein: CSARVPLTYNEQFF.

The rearrangement links TRBV5-1 to TRBJ1-4; TCRdb outputs TRBD1, but without DNA this stays unchecked. There are 15 residues in the CDR3. Germline loops: CDR1 SGHRS, CDR2 YFSETQ. CDR3 in amino acids: CASSLEGAANEKLFF. The variable domain in full, completed from reference TRBV5-1 and TRBJ1-4, reads KAGVTQTPRYLIKTRGQQVTLSCSPISGHRSVSWYQQTPGQGLQFLFEYFSETQRNKGNFPGRFSGRQFSNSRSEMNVSTLELGDSALYLCASSLEGAANEKLFFGSGTQLSVL.

The chain links TRBV12-3 or TRBV12-4 to TRBJ1-5; with no DNA, the TCRdb D assignment of TRBD1 cannot be verified. The CDR3 loop spans 16 amino acids. CDR3 in amino acids: CASSSISTAQDQPQHF.

The V call is TRBV3-1, the J call TRBJ2-7; absent DNA, TCRdb's TRBD1 call cannot be checked. This CDR3 is built from 15 residues. Germline V CDR1 and CDR2: LGHDT, YNNKEL (reference sequence). The CDR3 sequence is CASSQVPGAKYEQYF.

V usage is TRBV7-9 and J usage is TRBJ2-5; as DNA is missing, the TRBD1 call by TCRdb cannot be tested. The CDR3 is made up of 15 amino acids. Germline loops: CDR1 SEHNR, CDR2 FQNEAQ (reference sequence). The CDR3 here is CASSPRQGPQETQYF.

This chain uses TRBV7-8 with TRBJ2-7; no DNA is available, so the TRBD2 call from TCRdb remains unchecked. CDR3 size: 14 residues. In germline, CDR1 is SGHVS, CDR2 FQNEAQ. CDR3 residues: CASSPGLAVGEQYF.

The chain is built from TRBV7-2 and TRBJ2-3; absent DNA, TCRdb's TRBD2 call cannot be checked. Germline V gene lookup returns CDR1 SGHTA and CDR2 FQGNSA. This CDR3 is built from 15 residues. CDR3 residues: CASRSAGGLVDTQYF.

The rearrangement links TRBV4-2 to TRBJ2-1; TCRdb's assignment of TRBD2 cannot be checked, as there is no DNA. The CDR3 loop spans 11 amino acids. CDR1 and CDR2 from the germline V gene are LGHNA and YNFKEQ. CDR3 residues: CRGLAYNEQFF.

The chain links TRBV12-3 or TRBV12-4 to TRBJ1-1. CDR3 length: 14 residues. The CDR3 region is CASRQPRGDTEAFF.

This rearrangement joins TRBV5-5 to TRBJ2-1; TCRdb calls TRBD2, which cannot be checked without DNA. Germline V lookup: CDR1 SGHKS, CDR2 YYEKEE (reference sequence). The CDR3 totals 16 residues. The CDR3 sequence: CASSKERTGSYNEQFF.

This chain uses TRBV4-1 with TRBJ2-2; the D call from TCRdb, TRBD1, cannot be confirmed without DNA. The germline CDR1 and CDR2 sequences are MGHRA and YSYEKL. The CDR3 is 14 amino acids. The CDR3 spells CASSQAQGSGELFF.

J is TRBJ2-5 and V is TRBV7-2; TCRdb selects TRBD2, and the lack of DNA leaves this call unchecked. This CDR3 has 13 residues. The V gene's germline CDR1 is SGHTA and CDR2 FQGNSA. CDR3: CASSAGLKETQYF.

The chain uses TRBV12-3 or TRBV12-4 and TRBJ2-1; TCRdb indicates TRBD1, and absent DNA this call remains unverified. The CDR3 totals 15 residues. The CDR3 reads CASSPTGQGNNEQFF.

J is TRBJ1-5 and V is TRBV4-2. From germline, CDR1 is LGHNA and CDR2 YNFKEQ. This CDR3 contains 15 residues. CDR3 in amino acids: CASSQDPNSNQPQHF.